This TCR beta chain was documented in a study of T cell responses to AZD1222 COVID-19 vaccine. The CDR3 loop spans 15 amino acids. V dropped 3 bases and J dropped 3; count of bases not matched to a gene: 8. CDR1 is GTSNPN and CDR2 is SVGIG in the germline V gene (reference sequence). Libraries were prepared by immunoSEQ multiplex PCR; TCRdb keeps only in-frame clonotypes and omits some of them. This table has around 150,000 clones, about 91% appearing once. This chain joins TRBV30 and TRBJ1-3; 7 positions match TRBD1. Material: peripheral blood, obtained on day 0 of AZD1222 vaccination. This TCR was recovered from an adult in good health. The CDR3 here is CAWSRAGGFGNTIYF. The CDR3 nucleotides are TGTGCCTGGAGCCGGGCAGGGGGATTTGGAAACACCATATATTTT. Based on the CDR3 plus reference TRBV30 and TRBJ1-3, the full variable domain is SQTIHQWPATLVQPVGSPLSLECTVEGTSNPNLYWYRQAAGRGLQLLFYSVGIGQISSEVPQNLSASRPQDRQFILSSKKLLLSDSGFYLCAWSRAGGFGNTIYFGEGSWLTVV.